This note documents a single TCR beta chain sequence. The target antigen is unknown. This sample was included in a study of blood T cells in healthy people across ages. Study-level results: The study found more naive CD4+ cells and higher diversity in long-lived than aged donors.

The CDR3 runs 13 residues. The V and J ends lost 0 bases and 5 bases respectively, with 8 bases between them. Germline V CDR1 and CDR2: SGHKS, YYEKEE (reference sequence). A second PCR, run for about 7 to 12 cycles, used a sample-barcoded 5' primer plus a J-beta primer mix. Every sample gave at least 2.5 million paired-end reads containing CDR3. TCRdb re-derived calls from the 5' RACE reads in MiXCR, one entry per CDR3 protein. The repertoire holds 1.4 million or so distinct CDR3 sequences, roughly 43% seen once, with about 4% in the top ten. Sequences were obtained from blood. The sequence came from a woman aged 18 to 35 in good health. The rearrangement uses TRBV5-5 and TRBJ1-1; D ambiguous. For the CDR3, the DNA is TGTGCCAGCAGCTTGGATTGGGTGACTGAAGCTTTCTTT. Residues: CASSLDWVTEAFF. Full variable domain (outside the CDR3, taken from reference TRBV5-5 and TRBJ1-1): DAGVTQSPTHLIKTRGQQVTLRCSPISGHKSVSWYQQVLGQGPQFIFQYYEKEERGRGNFPDRFSARQFPNYSSELNVNALLLGDSALYLCASSLDWVTEAFFGQGTRLTVV.